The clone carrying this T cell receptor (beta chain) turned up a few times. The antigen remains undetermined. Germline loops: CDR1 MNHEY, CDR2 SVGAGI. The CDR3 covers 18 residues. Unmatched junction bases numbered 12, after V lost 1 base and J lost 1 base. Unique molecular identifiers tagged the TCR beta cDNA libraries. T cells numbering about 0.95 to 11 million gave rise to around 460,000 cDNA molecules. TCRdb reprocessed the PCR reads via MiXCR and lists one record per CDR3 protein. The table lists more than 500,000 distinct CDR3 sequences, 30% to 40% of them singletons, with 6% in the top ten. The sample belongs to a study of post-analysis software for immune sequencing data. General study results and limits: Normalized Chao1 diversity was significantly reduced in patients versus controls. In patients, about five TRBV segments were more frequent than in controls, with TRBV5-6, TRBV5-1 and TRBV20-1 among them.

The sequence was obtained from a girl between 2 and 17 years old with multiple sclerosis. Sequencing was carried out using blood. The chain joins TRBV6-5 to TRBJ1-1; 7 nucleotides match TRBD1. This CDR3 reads CASSYLGPNRGWNTEAFF. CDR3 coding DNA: TGTGCCAGCAGTTACTTGGGACCTAACAGGGGATGGAACACTGAAGCTTTCTTT.